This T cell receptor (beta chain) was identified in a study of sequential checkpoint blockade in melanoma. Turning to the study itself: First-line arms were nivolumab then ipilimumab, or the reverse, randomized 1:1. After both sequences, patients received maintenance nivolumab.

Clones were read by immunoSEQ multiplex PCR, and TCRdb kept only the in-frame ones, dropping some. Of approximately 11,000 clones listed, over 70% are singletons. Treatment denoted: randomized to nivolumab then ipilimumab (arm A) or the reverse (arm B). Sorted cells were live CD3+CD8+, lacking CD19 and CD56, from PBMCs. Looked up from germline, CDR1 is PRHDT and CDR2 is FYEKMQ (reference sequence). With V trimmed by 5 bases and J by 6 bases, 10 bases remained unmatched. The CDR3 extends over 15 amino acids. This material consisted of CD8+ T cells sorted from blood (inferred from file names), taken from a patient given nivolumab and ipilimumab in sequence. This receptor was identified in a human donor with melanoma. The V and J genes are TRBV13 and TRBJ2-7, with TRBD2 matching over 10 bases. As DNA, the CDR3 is TGTGCCAGCAGCACCCGTGCTAGCGGGAGTATCGAGCAGTACTTC. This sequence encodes CASSTRASGSIEQYF.